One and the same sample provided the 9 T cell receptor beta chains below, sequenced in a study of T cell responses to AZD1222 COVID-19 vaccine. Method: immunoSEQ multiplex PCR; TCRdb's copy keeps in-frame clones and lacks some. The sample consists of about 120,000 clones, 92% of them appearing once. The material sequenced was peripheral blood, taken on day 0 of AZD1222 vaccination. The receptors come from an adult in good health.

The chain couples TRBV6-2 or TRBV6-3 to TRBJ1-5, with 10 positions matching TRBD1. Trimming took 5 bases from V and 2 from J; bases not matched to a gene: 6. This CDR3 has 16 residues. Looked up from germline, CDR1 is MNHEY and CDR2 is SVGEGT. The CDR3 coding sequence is TGTGCCAGCAGTACATTGACAGGGGGCCGCAATCAGCCCCAGCATTTT. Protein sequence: CASSTLTGGRNQPQHF.

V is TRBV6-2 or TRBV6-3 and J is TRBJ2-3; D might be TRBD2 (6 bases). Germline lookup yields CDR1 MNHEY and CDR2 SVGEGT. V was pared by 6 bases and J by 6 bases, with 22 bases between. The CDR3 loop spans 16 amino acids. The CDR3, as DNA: TGTGCCAGCAGCCCCGGGAGACGGGGAGCCTGGGATACGCAGTATTTT. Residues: CASSPGRRGAWDTQYF.

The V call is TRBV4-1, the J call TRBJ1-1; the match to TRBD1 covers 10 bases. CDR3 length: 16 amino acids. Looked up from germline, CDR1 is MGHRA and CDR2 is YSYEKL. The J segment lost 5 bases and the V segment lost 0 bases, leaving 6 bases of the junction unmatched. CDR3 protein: CASSQEPGQGLTEAFF. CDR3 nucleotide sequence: TGCGCCAGCAGCCAAGAACCGGGACAGGGGTTGACTGAAGCTTTCTTT.

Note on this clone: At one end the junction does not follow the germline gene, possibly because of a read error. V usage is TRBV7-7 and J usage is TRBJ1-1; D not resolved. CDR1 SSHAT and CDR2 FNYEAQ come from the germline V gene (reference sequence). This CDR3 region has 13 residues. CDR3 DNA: TGTGCTAGCAGCACCGACCCGAACACTGAAGCTTTCTTT. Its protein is CASSTDPNTEAFF. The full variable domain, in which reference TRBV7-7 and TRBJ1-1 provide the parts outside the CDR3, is GAGVSQSPRYKVTKRGQDVTLRCDPISSHATLYWYQQALGQGPEFLTYFNYEAQPDKSGLPSDRFSAERPEGSISTLTIQRTEQRDSAMYRCASSTDPNTEAFFGQGTRLTVV.

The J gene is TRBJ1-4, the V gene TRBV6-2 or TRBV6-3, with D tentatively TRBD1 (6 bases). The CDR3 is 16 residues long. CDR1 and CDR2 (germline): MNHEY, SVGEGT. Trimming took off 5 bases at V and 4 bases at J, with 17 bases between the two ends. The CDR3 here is CASSRNPGQLNEKLFF. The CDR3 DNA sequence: TGTGCCAGCAGTCGAAACCCGGGACAACTTAATGAAAAACTGTTTTTT.

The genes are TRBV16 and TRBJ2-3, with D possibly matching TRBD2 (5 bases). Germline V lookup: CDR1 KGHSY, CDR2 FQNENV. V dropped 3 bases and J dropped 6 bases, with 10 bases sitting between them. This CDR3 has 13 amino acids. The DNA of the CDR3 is TGTGCCAGCAGCCACGGTTCGGGGGATACGCAGTATTTT. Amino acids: CASSHGSGDTQYF.

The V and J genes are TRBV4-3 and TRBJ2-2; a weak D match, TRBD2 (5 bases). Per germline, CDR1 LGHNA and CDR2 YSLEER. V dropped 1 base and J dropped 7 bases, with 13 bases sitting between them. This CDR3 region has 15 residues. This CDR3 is CASSQGGSDGGELFF. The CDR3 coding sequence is TGCGCCAGCAGCCAAGGTGGGAGTGATGGCGGGGAGCTGTTTTTT.

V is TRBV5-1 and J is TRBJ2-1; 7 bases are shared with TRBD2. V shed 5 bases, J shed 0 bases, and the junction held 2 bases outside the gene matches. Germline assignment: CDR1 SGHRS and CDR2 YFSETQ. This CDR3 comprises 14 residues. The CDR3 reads CASSAGDSYNEQFF. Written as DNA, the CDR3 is TGCGCCAGCAGTGCGGGGGACTCCTACAATGAGCAGTTCTTC.

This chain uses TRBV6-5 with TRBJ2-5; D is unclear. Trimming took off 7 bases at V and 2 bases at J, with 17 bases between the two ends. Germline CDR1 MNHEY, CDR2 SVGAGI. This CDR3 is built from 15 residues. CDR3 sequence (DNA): TGTGCCAGCAATATCCGCACGGTCGCACAAGAGACCCAGTACTTC. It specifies CASNIRTVAQETQYF.